This TCR beta chain was retrieved from a study of beta chain features in type 1 diabetes. In the case of this clone: Its antigen is unknown.

Germline V gene lookup returns CDR1 MGHRA and CDR2 YSYEKL. CDR3 size: 14 residues. Trimming stripped 4 bases from V and 2 bases from J, with 10 bases between. Expressed TCRB transcripts were sequenced because the entire RNA isolate underwent reverse transcription. Naive, central memory and regulatory T cell samples yielded around 3.9 million reads on average. TCRdb keeps only in-frame clones here, not all; method: immunoSEQ multiplex PCR. The data contain under 850,000 clones, under 15% of them seen just once; the ten biggest clones take up 0.02% to 0.025%. Overall study results and limits: For cells with high TCR expression, cDNA sequencing could yield over-representation. Patients with Type 1 diabetes showed moderately but significantly shorter TCRB CDR3s in all four CD4+ subsets.

Based on CD45RO/CCR7/CD25/CD127/CD95/CD27, CD4+ regulatory, stem cell-like memory, naive and central memory cells were sorted. The genes are TRBV4-1 and TRBJ2-3; a weak D match, TRBD2 (6 bases). Specimen: naive CD4+ T cells from blood. This TCR came from a man between 18 and 35 years old with type 1 diabetes. CDR3 amino acids: CASSRTGDTDTQYF. CDR3 nucleotides: TGCGCCAGCAGCCGGACGGGGGACACAGATACGCAGTATTTT.